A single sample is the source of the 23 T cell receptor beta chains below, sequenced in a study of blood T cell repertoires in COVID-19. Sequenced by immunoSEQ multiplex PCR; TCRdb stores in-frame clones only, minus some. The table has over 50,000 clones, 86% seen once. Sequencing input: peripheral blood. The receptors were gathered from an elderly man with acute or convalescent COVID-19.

The CDR3 protein is CAWKAQVNYGYTF. The CDR3, as DNA: TGTGCCTGGAAGGCACAGGTTAACTATGGCTACACCTTC. The rearrangement links TRBV30 to TRBJ1-2, with D maybe TRBD1 (5 bases). Germline V lookup: CDR1 GTSNPN, CDR2 SVGIG (reference sequence). The CDR3 runs 13 residues. Trimming cost V 4 bases and J 1 base, with 10 bases left between them. Full variable domain (rest looked up from reference TRBV30 and TRBJ1-2): SQTIHQWPATLVQPVGSPLSLECTVEGTSNPNLYWYRQAAGRGLQLLFYSVGIGQISSEVPQNLSASRPQDRQFILSSKKLLLSDSGFYLCAWKAQVNYGYTFGSGTRLTVV.

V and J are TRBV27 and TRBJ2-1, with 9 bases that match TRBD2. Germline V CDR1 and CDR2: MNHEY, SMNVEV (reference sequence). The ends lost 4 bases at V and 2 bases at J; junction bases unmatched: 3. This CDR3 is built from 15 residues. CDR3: CASSSGGGAYNEQFF. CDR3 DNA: TGTGCCAGCAGTTCTGGCGGGGGGGCCTACAATGAGCAGTTCTTC.

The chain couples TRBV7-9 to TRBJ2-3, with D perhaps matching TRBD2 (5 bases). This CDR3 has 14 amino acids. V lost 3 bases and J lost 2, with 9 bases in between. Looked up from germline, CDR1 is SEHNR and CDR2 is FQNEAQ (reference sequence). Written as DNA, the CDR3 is TGTGCCAGCAGCTTCAGCGGACCCACAGATACGCAGTATTTT. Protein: CASSFSGPTDTQYF.

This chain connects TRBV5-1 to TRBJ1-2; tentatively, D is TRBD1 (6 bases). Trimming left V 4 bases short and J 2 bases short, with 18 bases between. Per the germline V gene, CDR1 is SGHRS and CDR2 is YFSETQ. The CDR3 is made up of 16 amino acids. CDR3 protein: CASSGGARGLNYGYTF. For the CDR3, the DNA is TGCGCCAGCAGCGGGGGGGCCAGGGGCCTCAACTATGGCTACACCTTC. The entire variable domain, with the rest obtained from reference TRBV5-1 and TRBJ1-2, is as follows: KAGVTQTPRYLIKTRGQQVTLSCSPISGHRSVSWYQQTPGQGLQFLFEYFSETQRNKGNFPGRFSGRQFSNSRSEMNVSTLELGDSALYLCASSGGARGLNYGYTFGSGTRLTVV.

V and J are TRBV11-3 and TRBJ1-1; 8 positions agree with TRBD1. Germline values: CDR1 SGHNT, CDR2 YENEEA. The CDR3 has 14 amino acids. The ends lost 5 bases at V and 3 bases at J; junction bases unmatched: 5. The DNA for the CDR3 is TGTGCCAGCAGCCCAGGGGGCAGGGACACTGAAGCTTTCTTT. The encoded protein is CASSPGGRDTEAFF.

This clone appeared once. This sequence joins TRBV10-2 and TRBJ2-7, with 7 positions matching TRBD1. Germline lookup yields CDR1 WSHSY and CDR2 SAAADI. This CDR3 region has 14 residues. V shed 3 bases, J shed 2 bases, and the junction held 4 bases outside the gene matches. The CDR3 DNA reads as TGCGCCAGCAGTGATACTGACAGGGCCTACGAGCAGTACTTC. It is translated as CASSDTDRAYEQYF.

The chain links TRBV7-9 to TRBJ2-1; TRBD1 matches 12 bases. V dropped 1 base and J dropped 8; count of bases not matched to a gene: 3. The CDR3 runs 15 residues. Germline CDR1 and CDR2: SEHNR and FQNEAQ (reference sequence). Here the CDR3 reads CASSLGGQGAHEQFF. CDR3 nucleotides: TGTGCCAGCAGCTTAGGGGGACAGGGGGCGCATGAGCAGTTCTTC.

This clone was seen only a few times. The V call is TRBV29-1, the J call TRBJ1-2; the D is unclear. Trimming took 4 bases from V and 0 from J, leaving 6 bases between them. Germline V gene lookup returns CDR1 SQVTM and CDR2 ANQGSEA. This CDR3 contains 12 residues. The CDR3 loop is CSVAQTNYGYTF. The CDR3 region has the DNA TGCAGCGTTGCACAGACTAACTATGGCTACACCTTC.

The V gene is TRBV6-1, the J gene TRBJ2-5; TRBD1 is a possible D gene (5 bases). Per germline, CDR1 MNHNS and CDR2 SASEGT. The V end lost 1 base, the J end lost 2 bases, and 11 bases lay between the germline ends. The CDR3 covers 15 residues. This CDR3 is CASSEDRGQQETQYF. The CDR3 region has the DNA TGTGCCAGCAGTGAAGATAGGGGTCAACAAGAGACCCAGTACTTC.

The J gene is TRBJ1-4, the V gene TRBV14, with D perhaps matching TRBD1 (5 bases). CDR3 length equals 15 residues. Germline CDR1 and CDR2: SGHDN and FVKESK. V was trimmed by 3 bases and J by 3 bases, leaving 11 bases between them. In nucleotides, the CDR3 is TGTGCCAGCAGCCAGACCGGGGGTTCTAATGAAAAACTGTTTTTT. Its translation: CASSQTGGSNEKLFF. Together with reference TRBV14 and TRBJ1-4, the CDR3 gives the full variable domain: EAGVTQFPSHSVIEKGQTVTLRCDPISGHDNLYWYRRVMGKEIKFLLHFVKESKQDESGMPNNRFLAERTGGTYSTLKVQPAELEDSGVYFCASSQTGGSNEKLFFGSGTQLSVL.

The CDR3 protein is CASSFRENSNQPQHF. In DNA, the CDR3 is TGTGCCAGCAGTTTTCGAGAGAATAGCAATCAGCCCCAGCATTTT. The V and J genes are TRBV27 and TRBJ1-5; D gene uncertain. In germline, CDR1 is MNHEY, CDR2 SMNVEV (reference sequence). The CDR3 has 15 amino acids. V lost 3 bases and J lost 0, with 9 bases in between.

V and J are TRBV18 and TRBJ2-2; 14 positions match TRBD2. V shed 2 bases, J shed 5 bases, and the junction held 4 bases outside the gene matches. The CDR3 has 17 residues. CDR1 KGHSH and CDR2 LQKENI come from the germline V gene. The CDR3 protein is CASSPGLAGGWTGELFF. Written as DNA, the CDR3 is TGTGCCAGCTCACCAGGACTAGCGGGGGGATGGACCGGGGAGCTGTTTTTT.

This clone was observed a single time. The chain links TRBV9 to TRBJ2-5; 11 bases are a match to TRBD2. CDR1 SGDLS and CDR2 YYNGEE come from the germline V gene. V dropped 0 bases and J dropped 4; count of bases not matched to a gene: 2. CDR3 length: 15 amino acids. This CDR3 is CASSVGTSGRETQYF. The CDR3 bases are TGTGCCAGCAGCGTAGGGACTAGCGGGCGAGAGACCCAGTACTTC.

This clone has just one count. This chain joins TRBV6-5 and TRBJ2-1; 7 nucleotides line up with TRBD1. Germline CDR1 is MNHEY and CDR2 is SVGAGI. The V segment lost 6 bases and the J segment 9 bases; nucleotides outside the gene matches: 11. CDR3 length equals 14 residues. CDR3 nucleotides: TGTGCCAGCAGCCACCGACAGGGTTTGGTTGAGCAGTTCTTC. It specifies CASSHRQGLVEQFF.

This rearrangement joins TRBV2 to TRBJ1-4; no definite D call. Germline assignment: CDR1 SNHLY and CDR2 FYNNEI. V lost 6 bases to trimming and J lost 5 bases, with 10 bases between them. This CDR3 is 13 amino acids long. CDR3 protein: CASSAGLNEKLFF. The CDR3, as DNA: TGTGCCAGCAGCGCGGGGTTGAATGAAAAACTGTTTTTT.

CDR3 residues: CASSPGTGKRLGNTIYF. The CDR3 coding sequence is TGTGCCAGCAGCCCTGGGACAGGGAAGAGGCTTGGAAACACCATATATTTT. This chain joins TRBV5-4 and TRBJ1-3; 9 nucleotides agree with TRBD1. The CDR3 extends over 17 amino acids. CDR1 is SGHNT, CDR2 YYREEE, per germline (reference sequence). J lost 3 bases, V lost 4 bases, and 11 bases had no gene match. Full variable domain (outside the CDR3, taken from reference TRBV5-4 and TRBJ1-3): ETGVTQSPTHLIKTRGQQVTLRCSSQSGHNTVSWYQQALGQGPQFIFQYYREEENGRGNFPPRFSGLQFPNYSSELNVNALELDDSALYLCASSPGTGKRLGNTIYFGEGSWLTVV.

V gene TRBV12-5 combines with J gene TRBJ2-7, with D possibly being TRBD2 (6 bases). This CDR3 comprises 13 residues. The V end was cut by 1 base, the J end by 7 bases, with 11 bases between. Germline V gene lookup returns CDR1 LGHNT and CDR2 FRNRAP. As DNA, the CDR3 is TGTGCTAGTGGTTTGGGGGAAGGGAGGGAGCAGTACTTC. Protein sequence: CASGLGEGREQYF.

The CDR3 nucleotides read TGTGCCAGCAGCCAAGCTTTCTCAGCGGGGACACAAGAGACCCAGTACTTC. As protein: CASSQAFSAGTQETQYF. The chain uses TRBV3-1 (or the pseudogene TRBV3-2) and TRBJ2-5; possibly TRBD2 for D (7 bases). CDR1 LGHDT and CDR2 YNNKEL come from the germline V gene (reference sequence). The length of the CDR3 is 17 residues. Trimming took 1 base from V and 2 from J, leaving 17 bases between them.

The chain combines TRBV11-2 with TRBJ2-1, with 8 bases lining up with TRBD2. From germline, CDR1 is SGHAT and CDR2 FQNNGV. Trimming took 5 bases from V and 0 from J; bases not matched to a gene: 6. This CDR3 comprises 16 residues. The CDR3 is CASSATGGVSYNEQFF. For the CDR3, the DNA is TGTGCCAGCAGCGCAACGGGGGGGGTCTCCTACAATGAGCAGTTCTTC.

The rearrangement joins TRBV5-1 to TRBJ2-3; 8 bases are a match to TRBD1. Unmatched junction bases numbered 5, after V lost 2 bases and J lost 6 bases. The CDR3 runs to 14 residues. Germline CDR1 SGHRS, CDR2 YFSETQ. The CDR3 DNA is TGCGCCAGCAGCTTAGGACAGGGAGCGGATACGCAGTATTTT. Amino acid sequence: CASSLGQGADTQYF.

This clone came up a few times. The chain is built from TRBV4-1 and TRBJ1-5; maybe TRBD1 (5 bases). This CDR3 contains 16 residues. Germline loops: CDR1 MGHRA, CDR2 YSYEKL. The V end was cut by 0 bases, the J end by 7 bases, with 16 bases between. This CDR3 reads CASSQDARGGLQPQHF. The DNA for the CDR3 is TGCGCCAGCAGCCAAGATGCTAGGGGCGGTCTCCAGCCCCAGCATTTT.

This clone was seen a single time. For the CDR3, the DNA is TGTGCCAGCAGTGACCGGTCCCTGACAAACACCGGGGAGCTGTTTTTT. Its protein is CASSDRSLTNTGELFF. This chain uses TRBV6-4 with TRBJ2-2, with D hard to call. The CDR3 has 16 residues. The germline CDR1 and CDR2 sequences are MRHNA and SNTAGT. V dropped 2 bases and J dropped 2 bases, with 12 bases sitting between them.

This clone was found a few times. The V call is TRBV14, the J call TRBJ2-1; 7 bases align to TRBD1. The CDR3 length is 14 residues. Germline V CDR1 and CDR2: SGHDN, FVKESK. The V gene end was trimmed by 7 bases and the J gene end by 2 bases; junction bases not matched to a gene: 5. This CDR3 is CASNRQGAYNEQFF. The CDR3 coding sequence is TGTGCCAGCAATAGACAGGGTGCCTACAATGAGCAGTTCTTC.